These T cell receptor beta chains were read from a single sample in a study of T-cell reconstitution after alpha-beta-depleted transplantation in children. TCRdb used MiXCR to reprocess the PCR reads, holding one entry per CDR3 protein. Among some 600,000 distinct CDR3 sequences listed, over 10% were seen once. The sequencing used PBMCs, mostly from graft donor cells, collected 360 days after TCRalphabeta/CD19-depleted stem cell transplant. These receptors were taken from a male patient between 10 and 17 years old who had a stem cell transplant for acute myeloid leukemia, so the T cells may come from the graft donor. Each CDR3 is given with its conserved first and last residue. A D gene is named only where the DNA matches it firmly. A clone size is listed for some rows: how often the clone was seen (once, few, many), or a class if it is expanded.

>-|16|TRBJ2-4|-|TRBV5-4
CASSLNGHLAKNIQYF
TGTGCCAGCAGCTTGAATGGCCACTTAGCCAAAAACATTCAGTACTTC
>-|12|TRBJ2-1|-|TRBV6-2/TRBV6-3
CATTDSNNEQFF
TGTGCCACCACGGACAGTAACAATGAGCAGTTCTTC
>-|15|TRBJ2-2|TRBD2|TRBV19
CASRRLASITGELFF
TGTGCCAGTAGGCGACTAGCCTCTATCACCGGGGAGCTGTTTTTT
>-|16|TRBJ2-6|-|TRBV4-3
CASSQILGSGANVLTF
TGCGCCAGCAGCCAGATCCTTGGATCCGGGGCCAACGTCCTGACTTTC
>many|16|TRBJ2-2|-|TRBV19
CASSLARLANTGELFF
TGTGCCAGTAGTCTGGCGCGGCTCGCGAACACCGGGGAGCTGTTTTTT
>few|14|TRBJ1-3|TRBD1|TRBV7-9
CASSPRDRRNTIYF
TGTGCCAGCAGCCCCCGGGACAGGAGAAACACCATATATTTT
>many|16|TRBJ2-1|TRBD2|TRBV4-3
CASSQDLPGGPHEQFF
TGCGCCAGCAGCCAAGATCTTCCGGGAGGGCCCCATGAGCAGTTCTTC
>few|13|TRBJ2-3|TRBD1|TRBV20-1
CSARWTGGDTQYF
TGCAGTGCTAGATGGACAGGGGGCGATACGCAGTATTTT
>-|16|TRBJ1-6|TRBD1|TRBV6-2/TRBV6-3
CASSSPSTGRNSPLHF
TGTGCCAGCAGTTCCCCATCGACAGGGAGGAACTCACCCCTCCACTTT
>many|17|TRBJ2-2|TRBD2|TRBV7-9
CASISLAGGPLTGELFF
TGTGCCAGCATCTCTTTAGCGGGAGGGCCTCTAACCGGGGAGCTGTTTTTT
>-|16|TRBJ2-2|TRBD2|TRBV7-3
CASSPLGLVDTGELFF
TGTGCCAGCAGCCCCCTCGGACTAGTCGACACCGGGGAGCTGTTTTTT
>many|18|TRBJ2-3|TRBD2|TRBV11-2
CASSLDSGRKMITDTQYF
TGTGCCAGCAGCTTAGATAGCGGGAGGAAAATGATCACAGATACGCAGTATTTT
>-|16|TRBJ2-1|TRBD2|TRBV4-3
CASSQESREWGNEQFF
TGCGCCAGCAGCCAAGAATCGCGGGAGTGGGGCAATGAGCAGTTCTTC
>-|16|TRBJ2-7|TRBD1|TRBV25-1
CASSAHSLTGNYEQYF
TGTGCCAGCAGTGCCCACTCCTTGACAGGGAATTACGAGCAGTACTTC
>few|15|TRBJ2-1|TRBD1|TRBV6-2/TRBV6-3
CASSYSGTAYNEQFF
TGTGCCAGCAGTTACTCCGGGACAGCCTACAATGAGCAGTTCTTC
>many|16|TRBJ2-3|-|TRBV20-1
CSAGRQGVAGPDTQYF
TGCAGTGCTGGCCGACAGGGCGTAGCGGGTCCAGATACGCAGTATTTT
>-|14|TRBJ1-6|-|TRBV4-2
CASSQESEDSPLHF
TGTGCCAGCAGCCAAGAATCGGAGGATTCACCCCTCCACTTT
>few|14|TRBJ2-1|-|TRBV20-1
CSARQVLGFNEQFF
TGCAGTGCTAGACAGGTACTAGGGTTCAATGAGCAGTTCTTC
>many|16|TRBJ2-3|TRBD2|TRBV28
CASSLYASGIGDTQYF
TGTGCCAGCAGTTTATATGCTAGCGGGATAGGAGATACGCAGTATTTT
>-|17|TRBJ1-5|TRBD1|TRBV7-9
CASSKEIGTGDNQPQHF
TGTGCCAGCAGCAAAGAGATAGGGACAGGGGATAATCAGCCCCAGCATTTT
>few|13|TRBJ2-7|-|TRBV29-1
CSVEVHSSYEQYF
TGCAGCGTTGAGGTCCATAGCTCCTACGAGCAGTACTTC
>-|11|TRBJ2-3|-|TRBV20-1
CSAREEDTQYF
TGCAGTGCTAGAGAAGAGGATACGCAGTATTTT
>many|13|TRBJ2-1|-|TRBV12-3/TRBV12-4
CASSFLLADEQFF
TGTGCCAGCAGTTTCTTACTGGCGGATGAGCAGTTCTTC
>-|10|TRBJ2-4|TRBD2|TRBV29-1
CSAGGNIQYF
TGCAGCGCCGGGGGGAACATTCAGTACTTC
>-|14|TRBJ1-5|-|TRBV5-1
CASSSTPGRQPQHF
TGCGCCAGCAGCTCAACCCCAGGGAGACAGCCCCAGCATTTT
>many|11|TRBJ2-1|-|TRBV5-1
CASSRRNEQFF
TGCGCCAGCAGCCGACGTAATGAGCAGTTCTTC